The 30 T cell receptor beta chains in this list originate from one sample, sequenced in a study of blood T cell repertoires in COVID-19. Clones were sequenced by immunoSEQ multiplex PCR, and TCRdb holds only the in-frame ones, with some missing. This sample carries roughly 180,000 clones, 70% to 90% of them seen once, and the ten largest clones take around 5%. The sequenced sample was peripheral blood. The receptor set was obtained from a woman between 45 and 60 years old with COVID-19, enrolled during active disease.

The chain has TRBV6-5 and TRBJ1-2, with D perhaps TRBD1 (5 bases). Trimming took off 2 bases at V and 0 bases at J, with 7 bases between the two ends. This CDR3 has 14 amino acids. Per the germline V gene, CDR1 is MNHEY and CDR2 is SVGAGI. The CDR3 loop reads CASSYDSPNYGYTF. In DNA, the CDR3 is TGTGCCAGCAGTTACGACAGCCCTAACTATGGCTACACCTTC.

The chain couples TRBV6-2 or TRBV6-3 to TRBJ1-6, with 7 bases identical to TRBD1. There are 14 residues in the CDR3. Germline V CDR1 and CDR2: MNHEY, SVGEGT. The V segment lost 5 bases and the J segment 7 bases; nucleotides outside the gene matches: 5. CDR3 sequence reads: CASSHDRENSPLHF. In DNA, the CDR3 is TGTGCCAGCAGTCATGACAGGGAGAATTCACCCCTCCACTTT.

The J gene is TRBJ2-7, the V gene TRBV6-2 or TRBV6-3; TRBD1 matches 7 bases. Trimming removed 0 bases from V and 3 bases from J; junction bases left unmatched: 5. The CDR3 consists of 15 residues. Germline loops: CDR1 MNHEY, CDR2 SVGEGT. As DNA, the CDR3 is TGTGCCAGCAGTTACTCGGGACAGACCTTCTACGAGCAGTACTTC. Amino acid sequence: CASSYSGQTFYEQYF.

This clone has only a few counts. V is TRBV6-5 and J is TRBJ2-2; D is perhaps TRBD1 (6 bases). V was cut by 2 bases and J by 7 bases, with 14 bases left in between. The germline V gene encodes CDR1 MNHEY and CDR2 SVGAGI. The CDR3 extends over 15 amino acids. In DNA form, the CDR3 reads TGTGCCAGCAGTTACGTCACAGGGATGGTCGGGGAGCTGTTTTTT. Its translation is CASSYVTGMVGELFF.

The chain recombines TRBV7-2 with TRBJ2-5, with TRBD2 identical over 9 bases. The length of the CDR3 is 17 residues. J was trimmed by 3 bases and V by 1 base; bases with no gene match: 9. Germline V gives CDR1 SGHTA, CDR2 FQGNSA. The DNA of the CDR3 is TGTGCCAGCAGCTTAGAGCGTAGACTAGCGGCGAAAGAGACCCAGTACTTC. Translation: CASSLERRLAAKETQYF.

V is TRBV7-3 and J is TRBJ1-4; D not resolved. Trimming took off 6 bases at V and 10 bases at J, with 12 bases between the two ends. The germline V gene encodes CDR1 SGHTA and CDR2 FQGTGA. The CDR3 has 12 residues. CDR3 residues: CASRGAGLKLFF. The CDR3 nucleotides read TGTGCCAGCAGAGGCGCAGGTTTAAAACTGTTTTTT.

The J gene is TRBJ1-6, the V gene TRBV7-6; 8 bases are a match to TRBD1. The germline V gene encodes CDR1 SGHVS and CDR2 FNYEAQ. The junction had 11 bases not matched to a gene; V was cut back by 5 bases and J by 8 bases. This CDR3 has 16 amino acids. CDR3 sequence (DNA): TGTGCCAGCAGCAAGCAGGGGGCGGCTGCTGATTCACCCCTCCACTTT. It is translated as CASSKQGAAADSPLHF.

There are a few counts of this clone. This rearrangement joins TRBV4-1 to TRBJ2-2; D is perhaps TRBD1 (6 bases). CDR3 size: 17 residues. With 0 bases removed from V and 3 bases from J, the gap between germline ends came to 14 bases. Germline V gene sequence: CDR1 MGHRA, CDR2 YSYEKL. CDR3 in amino acids: CASSQEGPGTYTGELFF. The CDR3 DNA reads TGCGCCAGCAGCCAAGAAGGTCCAGGGACATACACCGGGGAGCTGTTTTTT.

The CDR3 here is CASSLGDRALQETQYF. CDR3 in DNA: TGTGCCAGCAGCTTAGGGGACAGGGCCCTACAAGAGACCCAGTACTTC. The chain recombines TRBV7-3 with TRBJ2-5; 9 nucleotides align to TRBD1. The CDR3 totals 16 residues. J gave up 2 bases and V 2 bases, and 6 bases lay outside the gene matches. CDR1 is SGHTA and CDR2 is FQGTGA in the germline V gene.

The V call is TRBV4-1, the J call TRBJ2-5; 12 bases are shared with TRBD2. Germline lookup yields CDR1 MGHRA and CDR2 YSYEKL. Germline trimming cut 0 bases from V and 7 bases from J; bases unmatched to any gene: 9. The CDR3 is 17 residues long. CDR3 in DNA: TGCGCCAGCAGCCAAGATGATAAGGCTAGCGGGGGGGTGACCCAGTACTTC. This sequence encodes CASSQDDKASGGVTQYF.

Comments on this clone: Other DNA sequences in this sample translate to the same CDR3. The chain employs TRBV10-3 and TRBJ2-1; TRBD1 agrees at 12 bases. V was pared by 1 base and J by 7 bases, with 5 bases of the junction left unmatched. CDR3 length: 16 amino acids. CDR1 is ENHRY and CDR2 is SYGVKD in the germline V gene. The CDR3 is CAISEYRDRGRNEQFF. The DNA of the CDR3 is TGTGCCATCAGTGAGTACCGGGACAGGGGGCGAAATGAGCAGTTCTTC.

The CDR3 here is CASSSGTSGVQTQYF. For the CDR3, the DNA is TGCGCCAGCAGCTCGGGGACTAGCGGGGTCCAGACCCAGTACTTC. The V gene is TRBV5-1, the J gene TRBJ2-5; 13 bases are a match to TRBD2. CDR1 SGHRS and CDR2 YFSETQ come from the germline V gene. Trimming took 3 bases from V and 6 from J; bases not matched to a gene: 5. The CDR3 loop spans 15 amino acids.

The gene calls are TRBV7-9 and TRBJ2-5; D unclear. The CDR3 covers 14 residues. The germline V and J ends were trimmed by 1 base and 5 bases, with 11 bases remaining between them. CDR1 and CDR2 from the germline V gene are SEHNR and FQNEAQ (reference sequence). CDR3: CASSLVLVGETQYF. CDR3 nucleotides: TGTGCCAGCAGCTTAGTTTTAGTCGGGGAGACCCAGTACTTC.

This clone was observed a single time. This chain uses TRBV5-6 with TRBJ1-1; 11 bases match TRBD1. Trimming cost V 2 bases and J 7 bases; bases outside gene matches: 7. The CDR3 contains 15 residues. Germline lookup yields CDR1 SGHDT and CDR2 YYEEEE. The CDR3 region is CASSFGQGAGIEAFF. The DNA for the CDR3 is TGTGCCAGCAGCTTCGGACAGGGGGCGGGAATTGAAGCTTTCTTT.

The chain employs TRBV28 and TRBJ2-5; possibly TRBD2 for D (7 bases). The CDR3 spans 14 residues. Trimming stripped 5 bases from V and 4 bases from J, with 14 bases between. The germline CDR1 and CDR2 sequences are MDHEN and SYDVKM. The CDR3: CASSPGGRRETQYF. The CDR3 DNA reads as TGTGCCAGCAGTCCGGGGGGCCGCCGAGAGACCCAGTACTTC. Looking up the rest from reference TRBV28 and TRBJ2-5 gives the full variable domain: DVKVTQSSRYLVKRTGEKVFLECVQDMDHENMFWYRQDPGLGLRLIYFSYDVKMKEKGDIPEGYSVSREKKERFSLILESASTNQTSMYLCASSPGGRRETQYFGPGTRLLVL.

DNA of the CDR3: TGCGCCAGCAGCTTGGAGGGGGAACCTAACTATGGCTACACCTTC. It codes for CASSLEGEPNYGYTF. This rearrangement joins TRBV5-1 to TRBJ1-2, with D tentatively TRBD1 (6 bases). The CDR3 runs to 15 residues. V lost 0 bases, J lost 0 bases, and 9 bases lay in between. Per the germline V gene, CDR1 is SGHRS and CDR2 is YFSETQ.

This chain links TRBV7-9 with TRBJ1-2; 7 bases map to TRBD1. The CDR3 totals 15 residues. Germline values: CDR1 SEHNR, CDR2 FQNEAQ (reference sequence). With 5 bases clipped from V and 6 bases from J, the junction kept 12 bases outside the gene matches. The CDR3 DNA is TGTGCCAGCAGCATCCAGGGGGACGCTTGGGATGGCTACACCTTC. Translated: CASSIQGDAWDGYTF.

V and J are TRBV6-4 and TRBJ2-1; 9 positions agree with TRBD2. With V trimmed by 0 bases and J by 4 bases, 4 bases remained unmatched. The germline CDR1 and CDR2 sequences are MRHNA and SNTAGT. The CDR3 has 16 amino acids. CDR3 sequence: CASSDSASGEYNEQFF. The CDR3, as DNA: TGTGCCAGCAGTGACTCTGCTAGCGGGGAGTACAATGAGCAGTTCTTC.

This clone appeared a single time. V is TRBV19 and J is TRBJ2-7; 10 nucleotides line up with TRBD2. CDR3 length: 15 residues. The V segment lost 5 bases and the J segment 2 bases; nucleotides outside the gene matches: 6. Looked up from germline, CDR1 is LNHDA and CDR2 is SQIVND (reference sequence). CDR3 region: CASSLSSGGTYEQYF. CDR3 nucleotides: TGTGCCAGTAGTCTATCTAGCGGGGGAACCTACGAGCAGTACTTC.

Written as DNA, the CDR3 is TGTGCCAGCAGCTTGGGGGGACAGAATCCCGGGGAGCTGTTTTTT. Residues: CASSLGGQNPGELFF. The J gene is TRBJ2-2, the V gene TRBV5-4, with 7 positions matching TRBD1. This CDR3 contains 15 residues. V trimming: 0 bases; J trimming: 6 bases; junction bases outside the gene matches: 5. Per the germline V gene, CDR1 is SGHNT and CDR2 is YYREEE (reference sequence).

V is TRBV7-3 and J is TRBJ2-2; D call uncertain. Germline loops: CDR1 SGHTA, CDR2 FQGTGA. The ends were cut back, 1 base at V and 6 bases at J, with 9 bases in the middle. The CDR3 totals 14 residues. CDR3 region: CASSLNSAPGELFF. In DNA, the CDR3 is TGTGCCAGCAGCTTAAACAGTGCCCCCGGGGAGCTGTTTTTT.

The chain joins TRBV2 to TRBJ1-1; TRBD1 matches 7 bases. Losses at the gene ends were 9 bases for V and 0 bases for J; bases not matched to a gene: 7. Germline CDR1 SNHLY, CDR2 FYNNEI. CDR3 length equals 14 residues. For the CDR3, the DNA is TGTGCCAGAACACCGGACAGGCTGAACACTGAAGCTTTCTTT. It translates to CARTPDRLNTEAFF.

V is TRBV7-3 and J is TRBJ2-7; D possibly corresponds to TRBD1 (6 bases). The germline V gene has CDR1 SGHTA and CDR2 FQGTGA. V was shortened by 5 bases and J by 0 bases, with 11 bases between the two germline ends. CDR3 length: 14 residues. CDR3 DNA: TGTGCCAGCAGCCCAACAGGGATCTCCTACGAGCAGTACTTC. As protein: CASSPTGISYEQYF.

The V and J genes are TRBV7-3 and TRBJ2-3, with 7 positions matching TRBD2. Germline CDR1 is SGHTA and CDR2 is FQGTGA. This CDR3 has 17 residues. J was trimmed by 2 bases and V by 0 bases; bases with no gene match: 8. The CDR3 DNA is TGTGCCAGCAGCTTAACGCCCGGGACTACCCTCACAGATACGCAGTATTTT. Amino acid sequence: CASSLTPGTTLTDTQYF.

V is TRBV18 and J is TRBJ2-3; TRBD1 agrees at 7 bases. The J segment lost 5 bases and the V segment lost 3 bases, leaving 8 bases of the junction unmatched. The CDR3 sequence is 15 residues long. Per the germline V gene, CDR1 is KGHSH and CDR2 is LQKENI. CDR3 amino acids: CASSPQGGHIDTQYF. As DNA, the CDR3 is TGTGCCAGCTCACCGCAAGGGGGCCACATAGATACGCAGTATTTT.

V usage is TRBV9 and J usage is TRBJ2-7, with a possible D match to TRBD2 (6 bases). Germline V gives CDR1 SGDLS, CDR2 YYNGEE. V was clipped by 0 bases and J by 0 bases, with 10 bases between them. CDR3 length equals 15 residues. The CDR3 DNA is TGTGCCAGCAGCGTAGACGGAGGGAGCTCCTACGAGCAGTACTTC. Translated: CASSVDGGSSYEQYF.

The rearrangement joins TRBV7-2 to TRBJ2-1; D is perhaps TRBD2 (5 bases). Germline CDR1 SGHTA, CDR2 FQGNSA. The CDR3 has 15 amino acids. The V end was cut by 4 bases, the J end by 5 bases, with 15 bases between. DNA of the CDR3: TGTGCCAGCAGCTCGGACGGCCGACTAAACAATGAGCAGTTCTTC. Translated: CASSSDGRLNNEQFF.

This chain links TRBV12-3 or TRBV12-4 with TRBJ1-5; D unresolved. The length of the CDR3 is 12 residues. Trimming removed 2 bases at V and 7 bases at J, with 6 bases between. Written as DNA, the CDR3 is TGTGCCAGCAGTTTACAACACCAGCCCCAGCATTTT. Its protein is CASSLQHQPQHF.

The chain joins TRBV9 to TRBJ2-2; D not resolved. CDR1 is SGDLS, CDR2 YYNGEE, per germline. V was pared by 4 bases and J by 4 bases, with 11 bases between. CDR3 length equals 14 residues. The CDR3 DNA sequence: TGTGCCAGCAGCCCCGAGTTGGTCACCGGGGAGCTGTTTTTT. It encodes CASSPELVTGELFF.

CDR3 sequence: CASRQGYGYTF. The DNA of the CDR3 is TGTGCCAGCAGACAGGGGTATGGCTACACCTTC. The rearrangement joins TRBV2 to TRBJ1-2; 7 bases line up with TRBD1. Germline assignment: CDR1 SNHLY and CDR2 FYNNEI. The CDR3 is 11 residues long. V was clipped by 6 bases and J by 5 bases; unmatched bases: 0.